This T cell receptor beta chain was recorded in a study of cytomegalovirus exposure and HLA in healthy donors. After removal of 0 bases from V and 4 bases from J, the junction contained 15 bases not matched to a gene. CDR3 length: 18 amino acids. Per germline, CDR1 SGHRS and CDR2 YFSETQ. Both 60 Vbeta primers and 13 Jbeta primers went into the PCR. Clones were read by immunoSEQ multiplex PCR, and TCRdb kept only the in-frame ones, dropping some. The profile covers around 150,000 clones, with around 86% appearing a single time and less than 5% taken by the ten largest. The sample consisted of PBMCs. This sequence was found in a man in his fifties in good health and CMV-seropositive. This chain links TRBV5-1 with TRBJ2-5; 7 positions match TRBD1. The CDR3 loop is CASSLEGATGRRSETQYF. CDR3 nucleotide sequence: TGCGCCAGCAGCTTGGAAGGGGCGACAGGGCGGAGGTCAGAGACCCAGTACTTC.